This paragraph reports one T cell receptor beta chain. Trimming left V 1 base short and J 9 bases short, with 7 bases between. The CDR3 is 12 amino acids. Germline lookup yields CDR1 LGHNA and CDR2 YNFKEQ. This specimen comes from a study of CD8 T cells in Susac syndrome. Random hexamers were used to reverse transcribe an amount of roughly 0.5 to 1 ug RNA. TCR beta CDR3 was amplified by immunoSEQ multiplex PCR. This amplification extended across 54 Vbeta and 13 Jbeta segments. TCRdb re-derived calls from the immunoSEQ multiplex PCR reads in MiXCR, one entry per CDR3 protein. This table holds fewer than 150,000 distinct CDR3 sequences, about 94% found once.

The TCR originated in a human donor in good health. The chain links TRBV4-2 to TRBJ2-1; D is ambiguous. Input material: CD8+ T cells from PBMCs. Written as DNA, the CDR3 is TGTGCCAGCAGCCAAGGGGATTCTGAGCAGTTCTTC. Protein: CASSQGDSEQFF.